This TCR beta chain was captured in a study of blood T cell repertoires in COVID-19. Using immunoSEQ multiplex PCR, the repertoire was profiled, and TCRdb retains in-frame clones only, with some absent. Of about 200,000 clones listed, around 86% were seen once; the top ten hold less than 9.5%. The clonotype originates from a woman aged 80 or over with COVID-19, enrolled during active disease. Sequenced: peripheral blood.

The CDR3 sequence: CASSLDLAGGNEQFF. CDR3 coding DNA: TGTGCCAGCAGCTTGGATCTAGCGGGGGGCAATGAGCAGTTCTTC. The chain has TRBV5-4 and TRBJ2-1; 11 bases align to TRBD2. This CDR3 has 15 residues. V shed 0 bases and J 6 bases; nucleotides not matched to a gene: 2. The germline V gene encodes CDR1 SGHNT and CDR2 YYREEE (reference sequence). The full variable domain, with the rest looked up from reference TRBV5-4 and TRBJ2-1, is ETGVTQSPTHLIKTRGQQVTLRCSSQSGHNTVSWYQQALGQGPQFIFQYYREEENGRGNFPPRFSGLQFPNYSSELNVNALELDDSALYLCASSLDLAGGNEQFFGPGTRLTVL.